This T cell receptor beta chain originates from a study of post-analysis software for immune sequencing data. Study-wide context: Relapsing-remitting, secondary progressive and progressive-relapsing multiple sclerosis were all included among the disease courses.

Libraries were made from TCR beta cDNA, and they carried unique molecular identifiers. TCRdb ran MiXCR on the PCR reads and lists one entry per CDR3 protein. Of roughly 600,000 distinct CDR3 sequences listed, 44% are singletons. The material sequenced was blood. The sequence was obtained from a girl aged 10-17 years with multiple sclerosis.

The CDR3 spells CASSLIRRDQETQYF. CDR3 bases: TGTGCCAGCAGCTTAATTAGGCGGGACCAAGAGACCCAGTACTTC. The chain has TRBV7-8 and TRBJ2-5; possibly TRBD2 for D (5 bases). CDR1 SGHVS and CDR2 FQNEAQ come from the germline V gene. The germline V and J ends were trimmed by 2 bases and 0 bases, with 10 bases remaining between them. The CDR3 is 15 amino acids.